Listed below are T cell receptor beta chains from one sample, sequenced in a study of CD8+ T cells in alopecia areata. The table came from immunoSEQ multiplex PCR; TCRdb's copy has only in-frame clones and leaves some out. The sample yields 100,000 to 130,000 clones, around 83% seen once. The source was CD8+ T cells sorted from blood, collected at week 24, from a patient treated with tofacitinib. The receptors derive from a human donor with alopecia areata. Both conserved end residues are part of each CDR3. D genes are given only for firm matches. The listing skips clone size in some rows; elsewhere it reads once, few, many or a size class.

D	V	J	size	DNA	CDR3
-	TRBV13	TRBJ2-7	-	TGTGCCAGCAGCCTGTCCCCGGATTCAAGCTCCTACGAGCAGTACTTC	CASSLSPDSSSYEQYF
-	TRBV25-1	TRBJ2-2	-	TGTGCCAGCAGTGAACCGGGACCCCTCAACACCGGGGAGCTGTTTTTT	CASSEPGPLNTGELFF
-	TRBV30	TRBJ2-7	-	TGTGCCTGGAGTTCGACAGGCAACGAGCAGTACTTC	CAWSSTGNEQYF
TRBD2	TRBV6-5	TRBJ2-5	once	TGTGCCAGCAGTTATCTCGGACTAGCGAAGACCCAGTACTTC	CASSYLGLAKTQYF
-	TRBV2	TRBJ2-3	-	TGTGCCAGCAGCGAACAGACTAGCACAGATACGCAGTATTTT	CASSEQTSTDTQYF
-	TRBV7-2	TRBJ1-1	-	TGTGCCAGCAGCTTAGGGGACTACACTGAAGCTTTCTTT	CASSLGDYTEAFF
TRBD1	TRBV5-5	TRBJ2-2	few	TGTGCCAGCAGCTTGCGAACCGGGACAGGGAAAGCCGGGGAGCTGTTTTTT	CASSLRTGTGKAGELFF
-	TRBV7-9	TRBJ2-6	-	TGTGCCAGCAGCCCGTCACCTGGAACAGGGACTTCTGGGGCCAACGTCCTGACTTTC	CASSPSPGTGTSGANVLTF
-	TRBV20-1	TRBJ1-1	-	TGCAGTGCTAGACACCCCACTGAAGCTTTCTTT	CSARHPTEAFF
TRBD2	TRBV5-4	TRBJ2-3	-	TGTGCCAGCAACTCGGGGGGGCGTAGCACAGATACGCAGTATTTT	CASNSGGRSTDTQYF
-	TRBV5-1	TRBJ2-7	-	TGCGCCAGCAGCTTGGCGTCTGGAGGGTTCTACGAGCAGTACTTC	CASSLASGGFYEQYF
-	TRBV7-2	TRBJ2-5	-	TGTGCCAGCAGCTCGTCGGGACTCCAAGAGACCCAGTACTTC	CASSSSGLQETQYF
-	TRBV5-1	TRBJ2-1	-	TGCGCCAGCAGCTTGGACGGTAGCTCCTACAATGAGCAGTTCTTC	CASSLDGSSYNEQFF
-	TRBV15	TRBJ1-1	-	TGTGCCACCAGCAGAGATGGGAGGGAATCGGGCACTGAAGCTTTCTTT	CATSRDGRESGTEAFF
TRBD2	TRBV7-6	TRBJ2-1	-	TGTGCCAGCAGCTTACCCCCCCTAGCGGGAAGCGATGAGCAGTTCTTC	CASSLPPLAGSDEQFF
TRBD2	TRBV19	TRBJ2-3	few	TGTGCCAGTAGTAGTGGGCTAGCGGGCACAGATACGCAGTATTTT	CASSSGLAGTDTQYF
TRBD1	TRBV13	TRBJ2-2	-	TGTGCCAGCAGTGGTACAGGGGGCCGCACCGGGGAGCTGTTTTTT	CASSGTGGRTGELFF
-	TRBV30	TRBJ1-5	-	TGTGCCTGGAGTTCTCTAGGAGTATGGCAGCCCCAGCATTTT	CAWSSLGVWQPQHF
-	TRBV6-5	TRBJ2-7	-	TGTGCCAGCAGTTACTCGAGACTAGTCGTCGAGCAGTACTTC	CASSYSRLVVEQYF
-	TRBV19	TRBJ2-7	-	TGTGCCAGTAGTATATTCGGCGAGCAGTACTTC	CASSIFGEQYF
-	TRBV23-1	TRBJ2-1	-	TGCGCCAGCACCGTCTCCCGGGGTAGCTACAATGAGCAGTTCTTC	CASTVSRGSYNEQFF
-	TRBV7-9	TRBJ1-1	-	TGTGCCAGCAGGCCACGGGAGGGGGGGAACACTGAAGCTTTCTTT	CASRPREGGNTEAFF
-	TRBV21-1	TRBJ2-7	few	TGTGCCAGCAGCAAAGCGATCGGCCACTACGAGCAGTACTTC	CASSKAIGHYEQYF
TRBD1	TRBV4-1	TRBJ2-2	-	TGCGCCAGCAGCTTCCGGACAGGGGAGGTTGCCGGGGAGCTGTTTTTT	CASSFRTGEVAGELFF
-	TRBV5-6	TRBJ2-7	-	TGTGCCAGCAGCCCTGACGGGAGCGTACTCAATCCCTACGAGCAGTACTTC	CASSPDGSVLNPYEQYF
-	TRBV7-2	TRBJ2-2	-	TGTGCCAGCAGCCCGGGACCGACCGGGGAGCTGTTTTTT	CASSPGPTGELFF
-	TRBV29-1	TRBJ2-1	-	TGCAGCGTTGAGGCCTGGCAGGGTCGGTACAATGAGCAGTTCTTC	CSVEAWQGRYNEQFF
-	TRBV14	TRBJ2-7	-	TGTGCCAGCAGCCAAGGGGGGGGCGGCGAGCAGTACTTC	CASSQGGGGEQYF
-	TRBV7-6	TRBJ2-7	-	TGTGCCAGCAGCCTTTTTCACGGGCCACGGGACGAGCAGTACTTC	CASSLFHGPRDEQYF
-	TRBV6-5	TRBJ2-1	few	TGTGCCAGCAGTTACTCGAGGGACAATGAGCAGTTCTTC	CASSYSRDNEQFF
TRBD2	TRBV5-6	TRBJ2-7	-	TGTGCCAGCAGCCAAACTAGCGGGGGGTTCTACGAGCAGTACTTC	CASSQTSGGFYEQYF
-	TRBV4-3	TRBJ2-5	-	TGCGCCAGCAGCCAAGGCGGTAGATTCGAGACCCAGTACTTC	CASSQGGRFETQYF
-	TRBV29-1	TRBJ2-7	-	TGCAGCGTTGAATTGGGATCCTACGAGCAGTACTTC	CSVELGSYEQYF
-	TRBV30	TRBJ2-3	-	TGTGCCTGGGGGGGGCCTCCCCGGGATGGAGATACGCAGTATTTT	CAWGGPPRDGDTQYF
TRBD2	TRBV4-1	TRBJ2-5	-	TGCGCCAGCAGCCAAGATCAAAGCGGGGGAGGACAAGAGACCCAGTACTTC	CASSQDQSGGGQETQYF
TRBD2	TRBV6-6	TRBJ2-2	-	TGTGCCAGCAGTTCTACTAGCGGGGGGGACACCGGGGAGCTGTTTTTT	CASSSTSGGDTGELFF
-	TRBV30	TRBJ2-1	-	TGTGCCTGGAATGACGGAAGCTCCTACAATGAGCAGTTCTTC	CAWNDGSSYNEQFF
TRBD2	TRBV7-2	TRBJ2-1	-	TGTGCCAGCACGGAGGGACTAGCGGATTACAATGAGCAGTTCTTC	CASTEGLADYNEQFF
-	TRBV15	TRBJ1-2	-	TGTGCCACCAGCGGAGGATCTAACTATGGCTACACCTTC	CATSGGSNYGYTF
-	TRBV6-5	TRBJ2-5	once	TGTGCCAGCAGTTCAGGGGTGGAGACCCAGTACTTC	CASSSGVETQYF
-	TRBV4-3	TRBJ2-5	-	TGCGCCAGCAGCCCGGGAACAGGGAAGGAGACCCAGTACTTC	CASSPGTGKETQYF
-	TRBV4-1	TRBJ2-7	-	TGCGCCAGCAGCCGGGGGCAGTCCTACGAGCAGTACTTC	CASSRGQSYEQYF
-	TRBV19	TRBJ1-5	-	TGTGCCAGTAGTATGCACGGGGGCAATCAGCCCCAGCATTTT	CASSMHGGNQPQHF